Each of the 20 T cell receptor beta chains below was sequenced from the same sample in a study of shared clonotypes between healthy human individuals. The table came from immunoSEQ multiplex PCR; TCRdb's copy has only in-frame clones and leaves some out. The table records about 710,000 clones, 60% to 75% of them present only once. The specimen was memory CD4+ T cells sorted from blood. As to subset: CD45RA-negative fraction. These TCRs come from a young woman in good health.

The chain has TRBV5-1 and TRBJ2-3; 7 bases map to TRBD2. Looked up from germline, CDR1 is SGHRS and CDR2 is YFSETQ. V shed 1 base, J shed 6 bases, and the junction held 8 bases outside the gene matches. The length of the CDR3 is 15 residues. The CDR3 protein is CASSLFGGSSDTQYF. CDR3 coding DNA: TGCGCCAGCAGCTTGTTTGGCGGGAGCTCCGATACGCAGTATTTT.

Concerning this clone itself: This CDR3 is also generated by other DNA sequences in the sample. The chain combines TRBV5-4 with TRBJ2-5; D is uncertain. Germline V gene sequence: CDR1 SGHNT, CDR2 YYREEE (reference sequence). The length of the CDR3 is 11 residues. The ends were cut back, 2 bases at V and 5 bases at J, with 4 bases in the middle. CDR3 in amino acids: CASSFSETQYF. The CDR3 nucleotides are TGTGCCAGCAGCTTTTCCGAGACCCAGTACTTC.

The chain carries TRBV5-4 and TRBJ2-2, with 7 nucleotides matching TRBD1. The CDR3 covers 13 residues. CDR1 is SGHNT and CDR2 is YYREEE in the germline V gene (reference sequence). V lost 5 bases and J lost 5; bases outside the gene matches: 3. CDR3 loop: CASRSTGTGELFF. The CDR3 DNA sequence: TGTGCCAGCAGATCGACAGGGACCGGGGAGCTGTTTTTT.

This clone was found a few times. This chain uses TRBV4-2 with TRBJ1-5; the D gene is possibly TRBD1 (6 bases). Trimming cost V 5 bases and J 4 bases, with 15 bases left between them. The CDR3 totals 15 residues. The V gene's germline CDR1 is LGHNA and CDR2 YNFKEQ. Written as DNA, the CDR3 is TGTGCCAGCAGCTATACCAGGGGAACGAATCAGCCCCAGCATTTT. Amino acids: CASSYTRGTNQPQHF.

V usage is TRBV5-6 and J usage is TRBJ2-3; 9 nucleotides align to TRBD2. Germline V gives CDR1 SGHDT, CDR2 YYEEEE. The trim removed 1 base at V and 5 bases at J, leaving 8 bases unmatched. This CDR3 has 16 amino acids. CDR3 sequence (DNA): TGTGCCAGCAGCTTGTATGGGACTAGCTCGGGAGATACGCAGTATTTT. Encoded protein: CASSLYGTSSGDTQYF.

This sequence joins TRBV6-1 and TRBJ2-5; the D is unclear. Trimming took off 6 bases at V and 5 bases at J, with 10 bases between the two ends. Germline V gives CDR1 MNHNS, CDR2 SASEGT. There are 12 residues in the CDR3. CDR3 protein: CASSRAWETQYF. For the CDR3, the DNA is TGTGCCAGCAGCCGAGCCTGGGAGACCCAGTACTTC.

This clone was counted a single time. The chain links TRBV5-1 to TRBJ2-3; 8 nucleotides match TRBD2. The CDR3 contains 17 residues. Germline-derived CDR1 and CDR2 are SGHRS and YFSETQ. V shed 0 bases and J 0 bases; nucleotides not matched to a gene: 6. The CDR3 coding sequence is TGCGCCAGCAGCTTGGCGGATAGCGGGACTAGCACAGATACGCAGTATTTT. It yields the protein CASSLADSGTSTDTQYF.

This clone was detected only a few times. The same CDR3 can be traced to other DNA sequences in this sample. The chain joins TRBV18 to TRBJ1-1; D not certain. Germline V lookup: CDR1 KGHSH, CDR2 LQKENI. The CDR3 has 15 residues. V was pared by 1 base and J by 1 base, with 10 bases between. Written as DNA, the CDR3 is TGTGCCAGCTCACCACAGGGCTGGGGGAACACTGAAGCTTTCTTT. It translates to CASSPQGWGNTEAFF. Based on the CDR3 plus reference TRBV18 and TRBJ1-1, the full variable domain is NAGVMQNPRHLVRRRGQEARLRCSPMKGHSHVYWYRQLPEEGLKFMVYLQKENIIDESGMPKERFSAEFPKEGPSILRIQQVVRGDSAAYFCASSPQGWGNTEAFFGQGTRLTVV.

This chain joins TRBV15 and TRBJ2-1, with TRBD2 as a possible D gene (6 bases). In germline, CDR1 is LNHNV, CDR2 YYDKDF (reference sequence). Trimming pared 3 bases from V and 8 bases from J, leaving 23 bases between. This CDR3 comprises 17 residues. The CDR3 is CATSSAIPWRDGDEQFF. The CDR3 nucleotides are TGTGCCACCAGCAGTGCTATCCCTTGGAGGGACGGCGATGAGCAGTTCTTC.

V is TRBV6-1 and J is TRBJ2-7, with TRBD1 identical over 8 bases. Germline V gives CDR1 MNHNS, CDR2 SASEGT. V shed 3 bases and J 5 bases; nucleotides not matched to a gene: 15. This CDR3 region has 17 residues. The CDR3 sequence: CASSDRRKTGDQDEQYF. In DNA, the CDR3 is TGTGCCAGCAGTGACCGCCGGAAGACAGGGGATCAGGACGAGCAGTACTTC.

This clone was recorded at least ten times. The chain recombines TRBV6-5 with TRBJ1-5, with 7 bases aligning to TRBD1. This CDR3 is 15 amino acids long. Losses at the gene ends were 0 bases for V and 5 bases for J; bases not matched to a gene: 4. Germline CDR1 is MNHEY and CDR2 is SVGAGI. The CDR3 loop reads CASSYSRQGDQPQHF. CDR3 in DNA: TGTGCCAGCAGTTACTCGAGACAGGGCGATCAGCCCCAGCATTTT.

V gene TRBV6-1 combines with J gene TRBJ2-7; weak D call: TRBD2 (6 bases). The CDR3 sequence is 15 residues long. CDR1 is MNHNS and CDR2 is SASEGT in the germline V gene. Between the trimmed V and J ends, which lost 5 bases and 0 bases, there was a span of 14 bases. For the CDR3, the DNA is TGTGCCAGCAGTCCCCGGGGGAGGAGCTCCTACGAGCAGTACTTC. As protein: CASSPRGRSSYEQYF.

This clone came up once. The same CDR3 arises from other DNA sequences in this sample as well. This chain connects TRBV19 to TRBJ1-1; maybe TRBD1 (5 bases). The V end lost 3 bases, the J end lost 3 bases, and 8 bases lay between the germline ends. Germline V gene data show CDR1 as LNHDA and CDR2 as SQIVND (reference sequence). The length of the CDR3 is 13 residues. In DNA, the CDR3 is TGTGCCAGTAGTATTTCCAGGGACACTGAAGCTTTCTTT. It codes for CASSISRDTEAFF. The full variable domain, in which reference TRBV19 and TRBJ1-1 provide the parts outside the CDR3, is DGGITQSPKYLFRKEGQNVTLSCEQNLNHDAMYWYRQDPGQGLRLIYYSQIVNDFQKGDIAEGYSVSREKKESFPLTVTSAQKNPTAFYLCASSISRDTEAFFGQGTRLTVV.

The gene calls are TRBV4-1 and TRBJ1-1; 7 bases are shared with TRBD1. V lost 4 bases, J lost 1 base, and 6 bases stayed unmatched. Germline V gives CDR1 MGHRA, CDR2 YSYEKL. There are 15 residues in the CDR3. The CDR3 bases are TGCGCCAGCAGCCTCCGGACAGGAGAGAACACTGAAGCTTTCTTT. Protein product: CASSLRTGENTEAFF.

This clone has at least ten counts. The V call is TRBV28, the J call TRBJ1-3; 11 bases match TRBD1. Per germline, CDR1 MDHEN and CDR2 SYDVKM. The CDR3 has 18 residues. The trim removed 4 bases at V and 0 bases at J, leaving 8 bases unmatched. CDR3 amino acids: CASSSPGTGGDSGNTIYF. The CDR3 DNA reads as TGTGCCAGCAGTTCTCCCGGGACAGGGGGAGACTCTGGAAACACCATATATTTT. The full variable domain, its missing parts supplied by reference TRBV28 and TRBJ1-3, is DVKVTQSSRYLVKRTGEKVFLECVQDMDHENMFWYRQDPGLGLRLIYFSYDVKMKEKGDIPEGYSVSREKKERFSLILESASTNQTSMYLCASSSPGTGGDSGNTIYFGEGSWLTVV.

This chain joins TRBV28 and TRBJ1-4; D is uncertain. The V gene's germline CDR1 is MDHEN and CDR2 SYDVKM. The CDR3 contains 13 residues. The V end was cut by 4 bases, the J end by 6 bases, with 9 bases between. The chain's CDR3 is CASSSQVYEKLFF. For the CDR3, the DNA is TGTGCCAGCAGTTCCCAGGTTTATGAAAAACTGTTTTTT.

J is TRBJ1-1 and V is TRBV30; 7 nucleotides agree with TRBD1. The V and J ends lost 3 bases and 3 bases, in that order; junction bases with no gene match: 4. The V gene's germline CDR1 is GTSNPN and CDR2 SVGIG (reference sequence). The CDR3 loop spans 13 amino acids. CDR3 loop: CAWRGQEYTEAFF. CDR3 nucleotides: TGTGCCTGGAGAGGACAGGAGTACACTGAAGCTTTCTTT.

The chain has TRBV6-5 and TRBJ2-1; D might be TRBD1 (5 bases). Germline V gives CDR1 MNHEY, CDR2 SVGAGI. This CDR3 region has 13 residues. The germline V and J ends were trimmed by 7 bases and 4 bases, with 11 bases remaining between them. The CDR3 spells CASKDTNYNEQFF. The CDR3 DNA sequence: TGTGCCAGCAAGGACACGAATTACAATGAGCAGTTCTTC.

This sequence joins TRBV11-2 and TRBJ2-2; no reliable D call. Germline assignment: CDR1 SGHAT and CDR2 FQNNGV. This CDR3 region has 13 residues. V lost 2 bases and J lost 7, with 8 bases in between. In nucleotides, the CDR3 is TGTGCCAGCAGCTTATTTCAAGGCGGGGAGCTGTTTTTT. It specifies CASSLFQGGELFF.

The DNA for the CDR3 is TGTGCCATCAGTGAAGCGGGGGTCACTGAAGCTTTCTTT. This translates into CAISEAGVTEAFF. The V gene is TRBV10-3, the J gene TRBJ1-1; D is perhaps TRBD1 (5 bases). The germline V gene has CDR1 ENHRY and CDR2 SYGVKD. With 3 bases removed from V and 4 bases from J, the gap between germline ends came to 9 bases. This CDR3 has 13 residues.